This paragraph covers one T cell receptor beta chain sequence. The entry originates in a study of shared clonotypes between healthy human individuals. TCRdb keeps only in-frame clones here, not all; method: immunoSEQ multiplex PCR. This sample has 550,000 to 700,000 clones, with roughly 72% found just once. Deletions cut 11 bases from V and 6 bases from J, with 17 bases between. CDR3 length: 13 amino acids. Germline CDR1 reads MNHNS; CDR2 reads SASEGT. What was sequenced was memory CD4+ T cells sorted from blood. This sample's subset: CD45RA-negative fraction. The sequence derives from a woman in her 30s in good health. J is TRBJ1-5 and V is TRBV6-1; possibly TRBD1 for D (5 bases). The CDR3 DNA reads as TGTGCCGGGAACGAGGGGCCCGGTCAGCCCCAGCATTTT. Translated: CAGNEGPGQPQHF.